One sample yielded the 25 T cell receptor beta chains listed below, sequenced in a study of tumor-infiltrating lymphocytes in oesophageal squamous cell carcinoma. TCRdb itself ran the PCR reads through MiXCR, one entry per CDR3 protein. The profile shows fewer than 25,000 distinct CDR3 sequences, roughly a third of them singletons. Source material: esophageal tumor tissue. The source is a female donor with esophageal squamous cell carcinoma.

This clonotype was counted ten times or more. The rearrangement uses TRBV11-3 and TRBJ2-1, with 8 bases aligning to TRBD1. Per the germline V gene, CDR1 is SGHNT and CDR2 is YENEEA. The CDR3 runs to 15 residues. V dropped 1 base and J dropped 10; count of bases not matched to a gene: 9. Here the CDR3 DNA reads TGTGCCAGCAGCTTAGGCCGGACAGGGACGGGGGAGCAGTTCTTC. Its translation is CASSLGRTGTGEQFF. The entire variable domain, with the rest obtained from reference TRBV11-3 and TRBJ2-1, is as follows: EAGVVQSPRYKIIEKKQPVAFWCNPISGHNTLYWYLQNLGQGPELLIRYENEEAVDDSQLPKDRFSAERLKGVDSTLKIQPAELGDSAVYLCASSLGRTGTGEQFFGPGTRLTVL.

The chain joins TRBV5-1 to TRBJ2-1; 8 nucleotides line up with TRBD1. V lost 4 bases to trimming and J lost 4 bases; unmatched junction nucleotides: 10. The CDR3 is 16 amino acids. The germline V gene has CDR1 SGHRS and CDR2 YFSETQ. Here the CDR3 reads CASSEGTGGDYNEQFF. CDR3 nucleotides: TGCGCCAGCAGCGAAGGGACAGGTGGGGATTACAATGAGCAGTTCTTC. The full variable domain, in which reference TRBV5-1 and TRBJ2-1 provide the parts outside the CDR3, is KAGVTQTPRYLIKTRGQQVTLSCSPISGHRSVSWYQQTPGQGLQFLFEYFSETQRNKGNFPGRFSGRQFSNSRSEMNVSTLELGDSALYLCASSEGTGGDYNEQFFGPGTRLTVL.

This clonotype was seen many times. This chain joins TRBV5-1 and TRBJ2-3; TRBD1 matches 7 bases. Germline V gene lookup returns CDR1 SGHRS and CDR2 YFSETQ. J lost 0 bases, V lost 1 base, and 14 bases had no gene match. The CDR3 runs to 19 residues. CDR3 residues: CASSLRGLNPASSTDTQYF. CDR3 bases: TGCGCCAGCAGCTTGAGGGGGCTAAACCCCGCGTCTAGCACAGATACGCAGTATTTT.

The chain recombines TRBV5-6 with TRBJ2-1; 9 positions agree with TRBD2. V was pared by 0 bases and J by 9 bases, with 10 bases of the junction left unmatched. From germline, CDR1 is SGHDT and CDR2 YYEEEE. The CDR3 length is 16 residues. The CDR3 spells CASSLGGRTSVVEQFF. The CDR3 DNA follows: TGTGCCAGCAGCTTGGGAGGGAGGACTAGCGTGGTTGAGCAGTTCTTC.

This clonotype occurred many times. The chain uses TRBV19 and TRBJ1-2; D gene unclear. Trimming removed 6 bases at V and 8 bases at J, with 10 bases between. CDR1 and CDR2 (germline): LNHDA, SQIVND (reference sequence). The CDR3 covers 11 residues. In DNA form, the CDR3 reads TGTGCCAGTAGACTCGACCAAGGCTACACCTTC. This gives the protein CASRLDQGYTF.

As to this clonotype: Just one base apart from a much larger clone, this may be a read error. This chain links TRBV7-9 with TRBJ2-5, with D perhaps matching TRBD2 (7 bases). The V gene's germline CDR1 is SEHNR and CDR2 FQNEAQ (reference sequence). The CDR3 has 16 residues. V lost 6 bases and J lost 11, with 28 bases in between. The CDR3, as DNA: TGTGCCAGCAGGGGGGGGAGGGGGACCTGGGGTAATGAGCAGTACTTC. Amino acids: CASRGGRGTWGNEQYF. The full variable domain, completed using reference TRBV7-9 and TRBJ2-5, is DTGVSQNPRHKITKRGQNVTFRCDPISEHNRLYWYRQTLGQGPEFLTYFQNEAQLEKSRLLSDRFSAERPKGSFSTLEIQRTEQGDSAMYLCASRGGRGTWGNEQYFGPGTRLLVL.

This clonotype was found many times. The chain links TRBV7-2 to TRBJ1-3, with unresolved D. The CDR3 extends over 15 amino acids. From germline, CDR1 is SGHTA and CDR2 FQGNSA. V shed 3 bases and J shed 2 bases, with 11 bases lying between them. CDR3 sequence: CASSLTTLAGNTIYF. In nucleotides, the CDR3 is TGTGCCAGCAGCTTGACAACCTTGGCTGGAAACACCATATATTTT. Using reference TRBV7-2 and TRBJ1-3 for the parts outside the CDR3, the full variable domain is GAGVSQSPSNKVTEKGKDVELRCDPISGHTALYWYRQSLGQGLEFLIYFQGNSAPDKSGLPSDRFSAERTGGSVSTLTIQRTQQEDSAVYLCASSLTTLAGNTIYFGEGSWLTVV.

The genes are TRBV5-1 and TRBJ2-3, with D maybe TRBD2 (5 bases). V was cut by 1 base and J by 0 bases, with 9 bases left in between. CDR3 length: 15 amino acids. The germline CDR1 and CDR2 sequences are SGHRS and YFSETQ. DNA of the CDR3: TGCGCCAGCAGCTTGCTCGGCGGGAGCACAGATACGCAGTATTTT. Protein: CASSLLGGSTDTQYF.

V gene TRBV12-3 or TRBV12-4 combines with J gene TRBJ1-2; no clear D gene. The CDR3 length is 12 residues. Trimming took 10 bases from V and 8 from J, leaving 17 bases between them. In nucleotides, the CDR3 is TGTGCCACTCTCCGGACGATCGAGGGCTACACCTTC. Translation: CATLRTIEGYTF.

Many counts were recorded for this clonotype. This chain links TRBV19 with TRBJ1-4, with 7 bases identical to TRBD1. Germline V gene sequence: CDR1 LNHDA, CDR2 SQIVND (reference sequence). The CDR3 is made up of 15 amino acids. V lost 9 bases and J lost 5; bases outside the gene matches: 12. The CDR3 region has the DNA TGTGCCAGCTCGTCCATAGGGACAGCAAATGAAAAACTGTTTTTT. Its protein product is CASSSIGTANEKLFF.

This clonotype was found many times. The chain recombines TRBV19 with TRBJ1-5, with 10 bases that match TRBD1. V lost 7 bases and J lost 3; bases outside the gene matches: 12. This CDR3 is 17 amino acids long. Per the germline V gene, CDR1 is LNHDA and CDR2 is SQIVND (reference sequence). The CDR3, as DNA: TGTGCCAGTACTCCTTTGGGGGGGACAGGGGCCAATCAGCCCCAGCATTTT. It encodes CASTPLGGTGANQPQHF.

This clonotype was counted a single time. The CDR3 loop reads CASSLGPPGSGQPQHF. Written as DNA, the CDR3 is TGTGCCAGCAGCTTAGGTCCCCCAGGGTCAGGGCAGCCCCAGCATTTT. The V call is TRBV7-2, the J call TRBJ1-5, with D perhaps matching TRBD1 (5 bases). This CDR3 is 16 amino acids long. V was clipped by 1 base and J by 7 bases, with 17 bases between them. The germline CDR1 and CDR2 sequences are SGHTA and FQGNSA.

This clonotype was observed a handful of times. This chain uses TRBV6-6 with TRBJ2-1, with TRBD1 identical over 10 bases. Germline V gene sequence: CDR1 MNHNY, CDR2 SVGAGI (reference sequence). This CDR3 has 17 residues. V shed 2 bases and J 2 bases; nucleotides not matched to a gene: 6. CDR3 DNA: TGTGCCAGCAGTTACGACAGGGGGCACCGTCCCTACAATGAGCAGTTCTTC. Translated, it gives CASSYDRGHRPYNEQFF.

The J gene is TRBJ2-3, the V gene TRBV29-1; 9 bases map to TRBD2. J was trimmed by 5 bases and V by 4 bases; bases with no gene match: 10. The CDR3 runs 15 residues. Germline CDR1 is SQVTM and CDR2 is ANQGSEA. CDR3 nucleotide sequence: TGCAGCGTTGGTTTAATCGGCGGGAGGGGAGATACGCAGTATTTT. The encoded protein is CSVGLIGGRGDTQYF.

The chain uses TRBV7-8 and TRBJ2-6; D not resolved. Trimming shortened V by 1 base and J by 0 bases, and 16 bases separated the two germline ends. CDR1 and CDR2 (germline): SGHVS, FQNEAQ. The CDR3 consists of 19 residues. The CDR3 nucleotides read TGTGCCAGCAGCTTAGTTTGGGGATACTCCCCCTCTGGGGCCAACGTCCTGACTTTC. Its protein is CASSLVWGYSPSGANVLTF.

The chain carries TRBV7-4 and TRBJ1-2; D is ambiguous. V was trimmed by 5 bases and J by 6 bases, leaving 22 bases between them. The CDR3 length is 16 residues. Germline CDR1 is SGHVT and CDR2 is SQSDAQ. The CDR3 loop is CASSIIGVTPQDGYTF. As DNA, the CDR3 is TGTGCCAGCAGCATAATAGGTGTCACGCCACAAGATGGCTACACCTTC.

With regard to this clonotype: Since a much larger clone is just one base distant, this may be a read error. CDR3 protein: CASGLSSYNEQYF. CDR3 coding DNA: TGCGCCAGCGGACTAAGCTCCTACAATGAGCAGTACTTC. This chain connects TRBV10-2 to TRBJ2-5; TRBD2 is a possible D gene (6 bases). The CDR3 length is 13 residues. V lost 8 bases, J lost 11 bases, and 21 bases lay in between. Per the germline V gene, CDR1 is WSHSY and CDR2 is SAAADI.

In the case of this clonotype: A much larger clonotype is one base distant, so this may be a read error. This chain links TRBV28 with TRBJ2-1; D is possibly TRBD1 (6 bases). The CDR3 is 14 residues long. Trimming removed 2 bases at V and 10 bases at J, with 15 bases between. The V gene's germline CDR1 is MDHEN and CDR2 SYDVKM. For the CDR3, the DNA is TGTGCCAGCAGTTTACCAACCGACAGGTCCGAGCAGTTCTTC. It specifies CASSLPTDRSEQFF.

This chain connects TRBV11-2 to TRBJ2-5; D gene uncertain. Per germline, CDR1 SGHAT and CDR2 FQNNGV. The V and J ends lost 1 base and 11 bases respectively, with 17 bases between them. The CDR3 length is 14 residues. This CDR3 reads CASSLVPLGKEQYF. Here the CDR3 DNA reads TGTGCCAGCAGCTTAGTCCCCCTAGGGAAGGAGCAGTACTTC.

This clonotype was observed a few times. CDR3 DNA: TGTGCCAGCAGCGGGACGGCGAACACCGGGGAGCTGTTTTTT. Its translation is CASSGTANTGELFF. V gene TRBV9 combines with J gene TRBJ2-2; unclear D gene. CDR1 is SGDLS, CDR2 YYNGEE, per germline. The CDR3 totals 14 residues. Deletions cut 3 bases from V and 0 bases from J, with 6 bases between.

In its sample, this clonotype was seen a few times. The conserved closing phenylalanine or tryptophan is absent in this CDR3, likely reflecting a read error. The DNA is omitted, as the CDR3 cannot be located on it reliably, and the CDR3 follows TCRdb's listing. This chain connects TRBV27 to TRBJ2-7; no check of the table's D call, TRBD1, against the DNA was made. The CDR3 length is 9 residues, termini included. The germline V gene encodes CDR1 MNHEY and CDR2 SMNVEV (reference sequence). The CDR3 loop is CASSLGDRQ.

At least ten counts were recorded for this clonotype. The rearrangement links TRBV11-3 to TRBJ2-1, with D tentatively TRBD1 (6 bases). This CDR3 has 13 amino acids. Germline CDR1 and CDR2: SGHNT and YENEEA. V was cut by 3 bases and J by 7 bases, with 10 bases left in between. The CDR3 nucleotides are TGTGCCAGCAGCTTGACACAGGGTAATGAGCAGTTCTTC. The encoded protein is CASSLTQGNEQFF.

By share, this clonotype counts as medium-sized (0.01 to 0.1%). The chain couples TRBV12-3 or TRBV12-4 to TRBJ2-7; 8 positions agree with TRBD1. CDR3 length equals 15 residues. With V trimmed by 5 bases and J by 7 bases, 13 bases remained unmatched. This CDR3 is CASSRDRRISGEQYF. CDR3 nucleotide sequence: TGTGCCAGCAGTCGGGACAGGAGGATATCGGGGGAGCAGTACTTC.

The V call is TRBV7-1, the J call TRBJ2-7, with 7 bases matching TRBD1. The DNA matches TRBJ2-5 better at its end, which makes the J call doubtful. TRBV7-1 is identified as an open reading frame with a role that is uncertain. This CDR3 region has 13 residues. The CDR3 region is CASRPSGGETQYF. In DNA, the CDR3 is TGTGCCAGTAGACCCTCAGGGGGAGAGACCCAGTACTTC.

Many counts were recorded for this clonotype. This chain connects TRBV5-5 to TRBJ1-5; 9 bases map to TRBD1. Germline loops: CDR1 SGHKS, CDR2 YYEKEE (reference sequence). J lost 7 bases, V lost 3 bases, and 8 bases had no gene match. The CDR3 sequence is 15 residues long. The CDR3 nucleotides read TGTGCCAGCAGCTGGGGACAGGGTGTGGGGCAGCCCCAGCATTTT. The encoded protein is CASSWGQGVGQPQHF. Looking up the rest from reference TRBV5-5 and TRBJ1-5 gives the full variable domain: DAGVTQSPTHLIKTRGQQVTLRCSPISGHKSVSWYQQVLGQGPQFIFQYYEKEERGRGNFPDRFSARQFPNYSSELNVNALLLGDSALYLCASSWGQGVGQPQHFGDGTRLSIL.